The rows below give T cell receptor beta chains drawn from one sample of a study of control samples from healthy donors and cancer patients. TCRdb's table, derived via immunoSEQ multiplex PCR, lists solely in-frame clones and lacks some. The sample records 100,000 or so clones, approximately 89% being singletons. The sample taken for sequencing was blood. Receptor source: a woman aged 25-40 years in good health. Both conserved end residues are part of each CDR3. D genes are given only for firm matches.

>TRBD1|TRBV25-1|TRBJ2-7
CASSGTGTHEQYF
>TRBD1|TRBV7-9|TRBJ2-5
CASSSTGVLGETQYF
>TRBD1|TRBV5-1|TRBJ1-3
CASSFGDSFISGNTIYF
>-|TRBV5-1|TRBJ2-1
CASSLSGSYLNEQFF
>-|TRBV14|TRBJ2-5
CASSLNMGQETQYF
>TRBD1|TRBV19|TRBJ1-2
CASSGTTGAYGYTF
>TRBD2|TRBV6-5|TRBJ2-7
CASISGGVSGEQYF
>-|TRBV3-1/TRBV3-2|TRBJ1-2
CASGELNYGYTF
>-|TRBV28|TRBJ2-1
CASSLLGPGHNEQFF
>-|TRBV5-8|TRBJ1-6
CASASRRGDASYNSPLHF
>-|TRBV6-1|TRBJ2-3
CASSEAKGTDTQYF
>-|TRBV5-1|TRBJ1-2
CASSLGGHYGYTF
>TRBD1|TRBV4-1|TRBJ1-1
CASSPPDDREGTEAFF
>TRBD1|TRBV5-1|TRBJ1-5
CASSPGQGNQPQHF
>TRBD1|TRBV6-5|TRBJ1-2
CASRPDRGKRGYTF
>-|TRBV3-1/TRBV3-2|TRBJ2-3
CASSEGTATQYF
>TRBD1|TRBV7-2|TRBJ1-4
CASSVGQGTLEKLFF
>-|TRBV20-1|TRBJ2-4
CSARPIGIFHF
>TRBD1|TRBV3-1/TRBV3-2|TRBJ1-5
CASSQAGQGGNQPQHF
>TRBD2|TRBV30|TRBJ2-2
CASKLAGGRNTGELFF
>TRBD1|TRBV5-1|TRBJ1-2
CASSHDRGNGYTF
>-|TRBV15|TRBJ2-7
CATSRRVGLYEQYF
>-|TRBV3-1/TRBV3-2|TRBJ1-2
CASSQVGQTYDYGYTF
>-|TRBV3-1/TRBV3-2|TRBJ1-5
CASSQGGPQHF
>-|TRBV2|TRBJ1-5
CASSEEPAPQHF
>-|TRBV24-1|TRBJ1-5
CATSERLSNQPQHF
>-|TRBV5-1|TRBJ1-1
CASSSTLNTEAFF
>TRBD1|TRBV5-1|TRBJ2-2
CASSLGPGQGSTGELFF
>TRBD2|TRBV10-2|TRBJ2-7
CASSVASGSIGNEQYF